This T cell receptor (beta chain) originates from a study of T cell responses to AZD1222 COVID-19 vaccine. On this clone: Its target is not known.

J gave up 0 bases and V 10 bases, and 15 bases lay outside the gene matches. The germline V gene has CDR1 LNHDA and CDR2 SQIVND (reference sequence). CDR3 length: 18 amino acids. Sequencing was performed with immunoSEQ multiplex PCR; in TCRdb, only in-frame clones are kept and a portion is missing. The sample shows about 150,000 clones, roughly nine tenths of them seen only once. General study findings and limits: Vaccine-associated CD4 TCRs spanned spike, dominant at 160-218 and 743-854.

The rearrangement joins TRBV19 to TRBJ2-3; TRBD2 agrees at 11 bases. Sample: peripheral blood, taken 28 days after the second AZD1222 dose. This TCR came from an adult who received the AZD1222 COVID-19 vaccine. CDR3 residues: CATEGLADQSLSTDTQYF. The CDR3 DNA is TGTGCCACCGAGGGACTAGCGGACCAGTCCCTGAGCACAGATACGCAGTATTTT.